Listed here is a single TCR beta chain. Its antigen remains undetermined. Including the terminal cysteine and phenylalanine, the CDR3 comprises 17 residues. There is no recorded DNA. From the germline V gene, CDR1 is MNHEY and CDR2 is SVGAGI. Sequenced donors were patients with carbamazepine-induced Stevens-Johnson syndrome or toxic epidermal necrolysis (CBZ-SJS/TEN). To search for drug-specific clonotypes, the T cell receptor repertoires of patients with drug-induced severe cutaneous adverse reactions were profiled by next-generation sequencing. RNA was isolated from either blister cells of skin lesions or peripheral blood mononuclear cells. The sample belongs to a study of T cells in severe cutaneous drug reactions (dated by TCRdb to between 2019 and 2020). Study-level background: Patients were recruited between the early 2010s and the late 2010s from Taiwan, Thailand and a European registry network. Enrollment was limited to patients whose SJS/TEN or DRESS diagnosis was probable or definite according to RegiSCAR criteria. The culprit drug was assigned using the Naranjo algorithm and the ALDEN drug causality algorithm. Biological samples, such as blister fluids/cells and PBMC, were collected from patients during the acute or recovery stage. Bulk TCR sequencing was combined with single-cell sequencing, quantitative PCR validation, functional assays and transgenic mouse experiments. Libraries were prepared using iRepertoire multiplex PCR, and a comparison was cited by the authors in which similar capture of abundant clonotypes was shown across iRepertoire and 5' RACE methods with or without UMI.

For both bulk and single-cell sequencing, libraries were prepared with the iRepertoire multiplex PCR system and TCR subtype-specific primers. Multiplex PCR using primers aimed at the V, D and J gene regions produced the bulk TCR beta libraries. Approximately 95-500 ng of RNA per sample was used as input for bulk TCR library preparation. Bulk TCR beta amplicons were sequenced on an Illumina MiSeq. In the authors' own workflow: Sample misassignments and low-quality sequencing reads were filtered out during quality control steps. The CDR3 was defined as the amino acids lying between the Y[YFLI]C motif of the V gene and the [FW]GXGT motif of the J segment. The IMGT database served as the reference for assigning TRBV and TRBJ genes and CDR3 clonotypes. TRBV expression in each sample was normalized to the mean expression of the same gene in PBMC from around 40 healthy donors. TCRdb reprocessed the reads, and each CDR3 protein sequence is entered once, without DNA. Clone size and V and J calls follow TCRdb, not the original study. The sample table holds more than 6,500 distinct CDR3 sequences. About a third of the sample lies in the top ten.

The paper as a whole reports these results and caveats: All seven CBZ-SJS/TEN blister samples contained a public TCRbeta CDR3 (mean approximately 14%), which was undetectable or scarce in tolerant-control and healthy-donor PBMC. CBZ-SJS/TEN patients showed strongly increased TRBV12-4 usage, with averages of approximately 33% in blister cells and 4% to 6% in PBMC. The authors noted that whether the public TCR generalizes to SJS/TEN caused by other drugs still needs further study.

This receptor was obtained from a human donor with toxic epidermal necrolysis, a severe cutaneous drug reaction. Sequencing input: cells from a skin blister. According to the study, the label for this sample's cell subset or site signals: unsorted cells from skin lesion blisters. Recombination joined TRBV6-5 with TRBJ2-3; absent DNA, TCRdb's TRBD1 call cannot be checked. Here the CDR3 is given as CASNPLYRGTSTDTQYF.